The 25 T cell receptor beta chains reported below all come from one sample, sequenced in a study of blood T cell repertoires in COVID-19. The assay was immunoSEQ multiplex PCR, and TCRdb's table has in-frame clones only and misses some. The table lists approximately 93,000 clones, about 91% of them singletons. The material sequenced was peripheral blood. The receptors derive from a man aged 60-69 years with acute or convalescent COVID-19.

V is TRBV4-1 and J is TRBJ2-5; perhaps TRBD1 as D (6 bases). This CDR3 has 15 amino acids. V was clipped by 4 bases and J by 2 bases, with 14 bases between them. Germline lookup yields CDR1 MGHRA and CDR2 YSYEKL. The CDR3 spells CASSLEGHRQETQYF. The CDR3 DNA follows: TGCGCCAGCAGCCTCGAGGGACATAGACAAGAGACCCAGTACTTC.

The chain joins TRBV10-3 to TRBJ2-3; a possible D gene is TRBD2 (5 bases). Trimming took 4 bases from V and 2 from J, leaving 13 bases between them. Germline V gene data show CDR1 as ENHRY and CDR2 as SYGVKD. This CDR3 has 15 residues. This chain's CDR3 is CAISALARTTDTQYF. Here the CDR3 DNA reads TGTGCCATCAGTGCCTTAGCGCGAACCACAGATACGCAGTATTTT.

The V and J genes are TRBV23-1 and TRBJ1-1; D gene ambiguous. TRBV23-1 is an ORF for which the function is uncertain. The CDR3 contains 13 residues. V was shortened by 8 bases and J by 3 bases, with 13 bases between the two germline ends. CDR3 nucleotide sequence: TGCGCCAGCGCCCCCATCGGGGACACTGAAGCTTTCTTT. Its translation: CASAPIGDTEAFF.

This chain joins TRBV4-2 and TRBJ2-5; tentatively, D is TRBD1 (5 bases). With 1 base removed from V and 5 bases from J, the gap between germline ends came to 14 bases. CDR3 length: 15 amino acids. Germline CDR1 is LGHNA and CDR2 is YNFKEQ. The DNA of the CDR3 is TGTGCCAGCAGCCAAGTCCAGGGCGGTTGGGAGACCCAGTACTTC. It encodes CASSQVQGGWETQYF.

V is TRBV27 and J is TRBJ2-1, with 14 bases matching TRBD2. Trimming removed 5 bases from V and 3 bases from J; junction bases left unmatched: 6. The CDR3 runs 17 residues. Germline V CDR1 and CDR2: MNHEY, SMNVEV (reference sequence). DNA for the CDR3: TGTGCCAGCAGTCCGCGACTAGCGGGGGGGAACTACAATGAGCAGTTCTTC. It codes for CASSPRLAGGNYNEQFF.

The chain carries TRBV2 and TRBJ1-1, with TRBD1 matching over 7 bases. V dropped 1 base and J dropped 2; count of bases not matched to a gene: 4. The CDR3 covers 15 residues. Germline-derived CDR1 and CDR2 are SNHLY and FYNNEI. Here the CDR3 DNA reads TGTGCCAGCAGTGAAGAGGGGGCATATAACACTGAAGCTTTCTTT. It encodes CASSEEGAYNTEAFF.

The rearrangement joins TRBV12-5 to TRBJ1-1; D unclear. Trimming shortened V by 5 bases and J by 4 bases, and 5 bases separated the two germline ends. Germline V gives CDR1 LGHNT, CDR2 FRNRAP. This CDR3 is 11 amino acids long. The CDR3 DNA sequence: TGTGCTAGTGGTAGCGGCACTGAAGCTTTCTTT. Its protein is CASGSGTEAFF.

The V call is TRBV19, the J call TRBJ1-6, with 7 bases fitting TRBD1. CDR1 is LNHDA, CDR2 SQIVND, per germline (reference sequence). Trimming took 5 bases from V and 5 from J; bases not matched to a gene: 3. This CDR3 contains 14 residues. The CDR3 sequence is CASSAGQDNSPLHF. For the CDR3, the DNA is TGTGCCAGTAGTGCCGGACAGGATAATTCACCCCTCCACTTT.

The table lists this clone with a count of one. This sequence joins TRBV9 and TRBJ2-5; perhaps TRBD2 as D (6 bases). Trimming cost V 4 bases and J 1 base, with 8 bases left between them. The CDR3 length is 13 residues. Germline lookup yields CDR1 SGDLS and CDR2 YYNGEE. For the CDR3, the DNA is TGTGCCAGCAGCCGGGACTTCCAAGAGACCCAGTACTTC. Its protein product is CASSRDFQETQYF.

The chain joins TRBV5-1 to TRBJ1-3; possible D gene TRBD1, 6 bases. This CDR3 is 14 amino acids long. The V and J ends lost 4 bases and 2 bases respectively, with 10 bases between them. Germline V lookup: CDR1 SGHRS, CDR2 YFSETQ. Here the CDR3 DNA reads TGCGCCAGCAGCCCGGACAGCACTGGAAACACCATATATTTT. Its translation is CASSPDSTGNTIYF. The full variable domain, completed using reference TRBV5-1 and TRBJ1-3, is KAGVTQTPRYLIKTRGQQVTLSCSPISGHRSVSWYQQTPGQGLQFLFEYFSETQRNKGNFPGRFSGRQFSNSRSEMNVSTLELGDSALYLCASSPDSTGNTIYFGEGSWLTVV.

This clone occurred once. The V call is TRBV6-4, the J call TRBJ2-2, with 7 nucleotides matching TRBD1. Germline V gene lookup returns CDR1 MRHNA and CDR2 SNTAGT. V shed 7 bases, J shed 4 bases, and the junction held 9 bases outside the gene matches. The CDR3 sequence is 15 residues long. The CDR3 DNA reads TGTGCCAGCACTAGTACAGGGGCGAGCACCGGGGAGCTGTTTTTT. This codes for CASTSTGASTGELFF.

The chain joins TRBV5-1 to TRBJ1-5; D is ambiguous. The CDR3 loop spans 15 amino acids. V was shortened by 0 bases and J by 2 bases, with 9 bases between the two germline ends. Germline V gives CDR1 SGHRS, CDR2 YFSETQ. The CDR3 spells CASSLVAGGNQPQHF. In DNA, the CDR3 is TGCGCCAGCAGCTTGGTCGCGGGTGGCAATCAGCCCCAGCATTTT.

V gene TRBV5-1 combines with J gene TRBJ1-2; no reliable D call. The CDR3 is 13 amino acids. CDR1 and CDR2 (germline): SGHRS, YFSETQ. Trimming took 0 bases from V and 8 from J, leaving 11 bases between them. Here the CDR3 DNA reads TGCGCCAGCAGCTTGGCTAGGTCGGAGGGCTACACCTTC. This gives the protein CASSLARSEGYTF.

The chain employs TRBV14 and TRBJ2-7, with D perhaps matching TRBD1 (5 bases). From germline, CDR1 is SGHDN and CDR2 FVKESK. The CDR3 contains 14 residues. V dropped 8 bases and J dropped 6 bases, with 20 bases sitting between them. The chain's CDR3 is CASSQGGAQGEQYF. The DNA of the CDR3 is TGTGCCAGCTCGCAGGGTGGGGCGCAGGGCGAGCAGTACTTC.

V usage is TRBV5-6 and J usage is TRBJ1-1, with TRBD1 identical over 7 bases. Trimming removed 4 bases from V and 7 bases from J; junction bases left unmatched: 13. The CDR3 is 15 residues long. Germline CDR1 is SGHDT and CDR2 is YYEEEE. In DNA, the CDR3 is TGTGCCAGCAGCCTCCGGGACAGCTTTGAGGGTGAAGCTTTCTTT. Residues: CASSLRDSFEGEAFF.

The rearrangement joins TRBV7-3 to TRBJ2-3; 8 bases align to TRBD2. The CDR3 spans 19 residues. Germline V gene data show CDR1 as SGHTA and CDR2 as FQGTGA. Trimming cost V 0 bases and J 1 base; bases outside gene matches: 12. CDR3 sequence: CASSLTSGRGAGGTDTQYF. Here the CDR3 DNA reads TGTGCCAGCAGCTTAACCTCCGGCCGGGGAGCGGGAGGCACAGATACGCAGTATTTT.

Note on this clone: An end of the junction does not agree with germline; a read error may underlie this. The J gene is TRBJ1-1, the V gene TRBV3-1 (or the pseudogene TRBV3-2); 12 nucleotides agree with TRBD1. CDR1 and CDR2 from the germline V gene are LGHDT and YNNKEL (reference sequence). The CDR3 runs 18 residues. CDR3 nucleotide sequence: TGTGCCAGCAGTCAAGGGGTCCGGGACAGGGGGCGATCCGGTGAAGCTTTCTTT. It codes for CASSQGVRDRGRSGEAFF.

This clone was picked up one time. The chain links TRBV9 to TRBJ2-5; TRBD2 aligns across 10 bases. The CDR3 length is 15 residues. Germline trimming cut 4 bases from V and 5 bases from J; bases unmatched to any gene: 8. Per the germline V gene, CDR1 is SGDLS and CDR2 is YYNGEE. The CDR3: CASSPEGTSEETQYF. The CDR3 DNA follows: TGTGCCAGCAGCCCCGAAGGGACTAGCGAGGAGACCCAGTACTTC.

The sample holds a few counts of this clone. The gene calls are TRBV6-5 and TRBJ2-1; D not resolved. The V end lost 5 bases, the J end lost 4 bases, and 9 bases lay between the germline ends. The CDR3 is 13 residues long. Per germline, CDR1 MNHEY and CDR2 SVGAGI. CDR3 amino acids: CASSPTKYNEQFF. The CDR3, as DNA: TGTGCCAGCAGTCCGACAAAATACAATGAGCAGTTCTTC.

CDR3 sequence reads: CATSRDRNQPQHF. DNA for the CDR3: TGTGCCACCAGTCGTGACAGGAACCAGCCCCAGCATTTT. The V gene is TRBV24-1, the J gene TRBJ1-5, with D possibly matching TRBD1 (6 bases). The ends were cut back, 6 bases at V and 7 bases at J, with 12 bases in the middle. The CDR3 length is 13 residues. CDR1 is KGHDR and CDR2 is SFDVKD in the germline V gene.

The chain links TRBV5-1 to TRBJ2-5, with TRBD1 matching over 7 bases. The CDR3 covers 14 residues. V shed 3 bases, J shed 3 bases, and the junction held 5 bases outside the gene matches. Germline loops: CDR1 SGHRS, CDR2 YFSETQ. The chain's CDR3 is CASSYGTAKETQYF. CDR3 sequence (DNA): TGCGCCAGCAGCTACGGGACAGCAAAAGAGACCCAGTACTTC.

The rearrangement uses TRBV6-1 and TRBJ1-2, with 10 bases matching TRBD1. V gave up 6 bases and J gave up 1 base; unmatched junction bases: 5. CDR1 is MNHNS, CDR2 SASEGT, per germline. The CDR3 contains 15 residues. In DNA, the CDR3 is TGTGCCAGCAGCTTGGGACAGGGGAGTAACTATGGCTACACCTTC. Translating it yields CASSLGQGSNYGYTF.

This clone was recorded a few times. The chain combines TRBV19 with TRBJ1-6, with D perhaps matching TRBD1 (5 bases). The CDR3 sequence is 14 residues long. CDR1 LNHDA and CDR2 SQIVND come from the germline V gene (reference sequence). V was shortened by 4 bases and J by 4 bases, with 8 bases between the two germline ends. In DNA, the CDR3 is TGTGCCAGTAGTAAGGGGCCTTATAATTCACCCCTCCACTTT. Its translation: CASSKGPYNSPLHF.

The DNA for the CDR3 is TGTGCCAGTAGTAACAGGGGACACAGAACCGATACGCAGTATTTT. Protein product: CASSNRGHRTDTQYF. V and J are TRBV19 and TRBJ2-3; 7 nucleotides align to TRBD1. J was trimmed by 6 bases and V by 4 bases; bases with no gene match: 10. CDR3 length: 15 amino acids. Germline values: CDR1 LNHDA, CDR2 SQIVND (reference sequence).

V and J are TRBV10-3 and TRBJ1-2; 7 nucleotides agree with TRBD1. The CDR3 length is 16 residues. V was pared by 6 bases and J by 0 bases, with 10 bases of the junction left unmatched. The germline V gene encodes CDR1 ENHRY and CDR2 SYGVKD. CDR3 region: CAISLYRDSSNYGYTF. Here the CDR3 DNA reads TGTGCCATCAGCCTCTACCGGGACAGCTCTAACTATGGCTACACCTTC.